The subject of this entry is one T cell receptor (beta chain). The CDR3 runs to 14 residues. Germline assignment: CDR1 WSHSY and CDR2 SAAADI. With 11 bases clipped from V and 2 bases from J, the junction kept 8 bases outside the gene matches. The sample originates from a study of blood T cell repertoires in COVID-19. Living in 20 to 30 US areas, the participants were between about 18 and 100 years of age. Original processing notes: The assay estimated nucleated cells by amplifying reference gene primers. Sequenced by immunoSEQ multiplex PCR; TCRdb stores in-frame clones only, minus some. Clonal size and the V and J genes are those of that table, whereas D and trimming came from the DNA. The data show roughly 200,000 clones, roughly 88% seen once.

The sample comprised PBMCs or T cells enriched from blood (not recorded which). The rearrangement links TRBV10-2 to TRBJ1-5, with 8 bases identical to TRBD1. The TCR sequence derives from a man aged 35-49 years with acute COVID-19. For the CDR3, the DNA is TGCGCCGCAGGGGGGACAGGCGGCAATCAGCCCCAGCATTTT. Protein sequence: CAAGGTGGNQPQHF.